Detailed here is one T cell receptor (beta chain). Measured with immunoSEQ multiplex PCR; TCRdb has only the in-frame clones, and not every one. The sample consists of about 30,000 clones, less than 90% of them appearing once. These data come from a study of PD-1 and CTLA-4 blockade in melanoma. Germline CDR1 SGHAT, CDR2 FQDESV (reference sequence). CDR3 length equals 13 residues. The germline V and J ends were trimmed by 5 bases and 4 bases, with 11 bases remaining between them. The clonotype originates from a human donor with melanoma. This sequence joins TRBV11-1 and TRBJ1-1, with D possibly matching TRBD1 (6 bases). Here the sequenced sample was CD8+ T cells from peripheral blood, taken from a patient given anti-PD-1 treatment. CDR3 bases: TGTGCCAGCAGCCAAAGGGGGGGCACTGAAGCTTTCTTT. This translates into CASSQRGGTEAFF.